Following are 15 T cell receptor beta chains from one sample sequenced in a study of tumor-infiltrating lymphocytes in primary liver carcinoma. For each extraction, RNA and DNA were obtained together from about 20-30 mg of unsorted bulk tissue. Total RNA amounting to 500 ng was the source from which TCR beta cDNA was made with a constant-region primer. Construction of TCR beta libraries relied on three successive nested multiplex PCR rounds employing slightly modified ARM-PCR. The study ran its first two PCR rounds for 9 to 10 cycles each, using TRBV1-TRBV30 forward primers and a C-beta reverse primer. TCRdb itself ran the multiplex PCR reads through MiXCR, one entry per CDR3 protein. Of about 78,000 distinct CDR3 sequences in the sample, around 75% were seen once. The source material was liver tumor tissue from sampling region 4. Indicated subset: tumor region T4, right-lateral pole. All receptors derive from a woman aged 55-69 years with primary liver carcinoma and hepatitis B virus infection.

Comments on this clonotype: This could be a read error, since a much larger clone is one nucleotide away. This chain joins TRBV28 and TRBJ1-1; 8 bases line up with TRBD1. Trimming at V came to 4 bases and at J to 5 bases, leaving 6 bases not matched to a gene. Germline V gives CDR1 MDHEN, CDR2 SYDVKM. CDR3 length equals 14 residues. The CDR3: CASSSGTGKTEAFF. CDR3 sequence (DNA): TGTGCCAGCAGTTCAGGGACAGGCAAAACTGAAGCTTTCTTT.

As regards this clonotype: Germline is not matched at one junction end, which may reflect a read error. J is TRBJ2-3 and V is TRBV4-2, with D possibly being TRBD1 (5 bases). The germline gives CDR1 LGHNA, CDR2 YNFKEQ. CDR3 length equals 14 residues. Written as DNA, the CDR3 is TGTGCCAGCAGTGTCGGTCGAGAGACAGATATGCAGTATTTT. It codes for CASSVGRETDMQYF.

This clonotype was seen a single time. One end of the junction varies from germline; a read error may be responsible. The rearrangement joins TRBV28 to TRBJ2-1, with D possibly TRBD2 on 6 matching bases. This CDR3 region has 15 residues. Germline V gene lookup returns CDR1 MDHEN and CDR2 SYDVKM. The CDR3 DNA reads TGTGCCAGCAGTTTGCCACTGTCGGGAGCCATTGAGCAATTCTTC. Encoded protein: CASSLPLSGAIEQFF.

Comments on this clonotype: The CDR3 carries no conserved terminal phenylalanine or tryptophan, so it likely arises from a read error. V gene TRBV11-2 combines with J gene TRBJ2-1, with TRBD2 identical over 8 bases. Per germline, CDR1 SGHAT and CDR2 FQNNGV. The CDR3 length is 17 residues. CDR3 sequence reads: CASSRRLTGGPGDEQFL. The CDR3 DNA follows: TGTGCAAGCAGCAGGAGACTAACGGGAGGGCCGGGGGATGAGCAGTTCTTA.

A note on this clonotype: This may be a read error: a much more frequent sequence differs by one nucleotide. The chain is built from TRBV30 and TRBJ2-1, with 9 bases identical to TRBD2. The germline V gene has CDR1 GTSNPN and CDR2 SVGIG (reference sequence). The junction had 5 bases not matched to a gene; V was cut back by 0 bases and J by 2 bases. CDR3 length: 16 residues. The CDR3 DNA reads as TGTGCCTGGAGTGTACCGGCGGGAGGGACCTACAATGAGCAGTTCTTC. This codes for CAWSVPAGGTYNEQFF.

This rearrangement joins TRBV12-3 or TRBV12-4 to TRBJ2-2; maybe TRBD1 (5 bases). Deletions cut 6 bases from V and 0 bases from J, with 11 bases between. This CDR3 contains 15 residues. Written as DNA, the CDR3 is TGTGCCAGCAGCTGTACAGGACCGAACACCGGGGAGCTGTTTTTT. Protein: CASSCTGPNTGELFF.

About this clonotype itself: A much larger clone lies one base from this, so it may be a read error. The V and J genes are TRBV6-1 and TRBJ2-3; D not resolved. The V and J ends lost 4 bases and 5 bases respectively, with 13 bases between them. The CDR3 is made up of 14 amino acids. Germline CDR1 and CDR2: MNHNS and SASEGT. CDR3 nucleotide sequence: TGTGCCAGCAGTGTCAGACTGGGGTTAGATACGCAGTATTTT. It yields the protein CASSVRLGLDTQYF.

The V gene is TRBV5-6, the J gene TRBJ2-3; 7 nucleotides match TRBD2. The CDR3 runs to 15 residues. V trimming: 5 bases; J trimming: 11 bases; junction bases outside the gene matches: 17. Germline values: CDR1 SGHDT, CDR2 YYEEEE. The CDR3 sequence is CASSRIGTNQTQQYF. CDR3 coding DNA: TGTGCCAGCAGTCGAATCGGGACTAACCAGACACAGCAGTATTTT.

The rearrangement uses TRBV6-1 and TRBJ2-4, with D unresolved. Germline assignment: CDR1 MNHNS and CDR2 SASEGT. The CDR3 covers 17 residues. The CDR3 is CTISPGPVLGAKNIQYF. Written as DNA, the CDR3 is TGTACCATCAGCCCTGGACCCGTTCTGGGGGCCAAAAACATTCAGTACTTC.

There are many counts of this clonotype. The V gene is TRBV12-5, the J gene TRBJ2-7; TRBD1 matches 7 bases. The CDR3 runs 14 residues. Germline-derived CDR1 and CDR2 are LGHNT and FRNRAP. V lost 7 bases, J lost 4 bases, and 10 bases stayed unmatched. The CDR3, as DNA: TGTGCTAGTGCCCCACAGGGGAACCTTTACGAGCAGTACTTC. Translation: CASAPQGNLYEQYF. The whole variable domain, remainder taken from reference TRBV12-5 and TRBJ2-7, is DARVTQTPRHKVTEMGQEVTMRCQPILGHNTVFWYRQTMMQGLELLAYFRNRAPLDDSGMPKDRFSAEMPDATLATLKIQPSEPRDSAVYFCASAPQGNLYEQYFGPGTRLTVT.

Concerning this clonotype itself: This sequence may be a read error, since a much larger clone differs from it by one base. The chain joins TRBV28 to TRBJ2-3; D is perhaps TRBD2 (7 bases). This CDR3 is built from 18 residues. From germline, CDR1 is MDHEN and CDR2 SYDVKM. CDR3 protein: CANSLSVGGRQHQDTQYF. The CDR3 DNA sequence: TGTGCCAACAGTTTATCGGTCGGGGGGCGGCAGCATCAAGATACGCAGTATTTT.

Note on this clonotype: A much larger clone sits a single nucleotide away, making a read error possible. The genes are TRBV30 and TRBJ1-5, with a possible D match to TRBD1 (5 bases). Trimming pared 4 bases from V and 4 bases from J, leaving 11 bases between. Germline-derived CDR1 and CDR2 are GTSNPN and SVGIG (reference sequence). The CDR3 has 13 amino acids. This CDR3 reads CAWNSDTNQPQHF. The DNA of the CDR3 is TGTGCCTGGAACTCGGACACTAATCAGCCCCAGCATTTT.

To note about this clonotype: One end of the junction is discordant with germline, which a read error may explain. CDR3 nucleotides: TGTACCAGCAGTTACTCGACCGGGAGGGGGGAAGCCTTCTTT. Amino acid sequence: CTSSYSTGRGEAFF. The V call is TRBV6-5, the J call TRBJ1-1; possible D gene TRBD1, 6 bases. The CDR3 spans 14 residues. Looked up from germline, CDR1 is MNHEY and CDR2 is SVGAGI.

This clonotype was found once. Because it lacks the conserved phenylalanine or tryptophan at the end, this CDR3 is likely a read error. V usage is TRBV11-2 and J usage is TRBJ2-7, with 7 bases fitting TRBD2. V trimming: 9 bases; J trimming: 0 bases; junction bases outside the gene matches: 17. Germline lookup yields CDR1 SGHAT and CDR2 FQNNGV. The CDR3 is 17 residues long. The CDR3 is CASSPDFPREDSYEQYL. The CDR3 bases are TGTGCCAGTAGCCCCGACTTCCCTCGGGAGGACTCCTACGAGCAGTACTTA.

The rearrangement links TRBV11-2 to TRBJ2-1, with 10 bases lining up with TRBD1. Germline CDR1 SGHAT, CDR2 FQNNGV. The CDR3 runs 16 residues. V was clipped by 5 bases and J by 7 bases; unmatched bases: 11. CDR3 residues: CASSASGTGANNEQFF. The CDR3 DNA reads TGTGCCAGCAGCGCTTCAGGGACAGGGGCCAATAATGAGCAGTTCTTC. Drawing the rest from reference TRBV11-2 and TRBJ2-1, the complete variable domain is EAGVAQSPRYKIIEKRQSVAFWCNPISGHATLYWYQQILGQGPKLLIQFQNNGVVDDSQLPKDRFSAERLKGVDSTLKIQPAKLEDSAVYLCASSASGTGANNEQFFGPGTRLTVL.